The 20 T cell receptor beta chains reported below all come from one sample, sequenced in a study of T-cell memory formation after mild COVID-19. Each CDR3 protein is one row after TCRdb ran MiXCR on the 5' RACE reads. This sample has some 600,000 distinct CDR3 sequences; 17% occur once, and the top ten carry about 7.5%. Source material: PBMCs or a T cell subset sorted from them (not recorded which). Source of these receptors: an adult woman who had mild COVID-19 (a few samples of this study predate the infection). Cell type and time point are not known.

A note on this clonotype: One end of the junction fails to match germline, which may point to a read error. The CDR3 DNA follows: TGTGCCAGCAGGTTGGGACTAGCGGACGCAGATACGCAGTATTTT. This gives the protein CASRLGLADADTQYF. The chain combines TRBV5-4 with TRBJ2-3; 11 bases line up with TRBD2. Germline V gives CDR1 SGHNT, CDR2 YYREEE (reference sequence). The length of the CDR3 is 15 residues.

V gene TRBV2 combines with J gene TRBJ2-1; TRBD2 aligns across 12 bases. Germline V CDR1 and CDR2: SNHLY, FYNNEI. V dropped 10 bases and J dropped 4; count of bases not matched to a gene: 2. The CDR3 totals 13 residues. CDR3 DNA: TGTGCCACCGGGACTAGCGGGTACAATGAGCAGTTCTTC. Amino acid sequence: CATGTSGYNEQFF.

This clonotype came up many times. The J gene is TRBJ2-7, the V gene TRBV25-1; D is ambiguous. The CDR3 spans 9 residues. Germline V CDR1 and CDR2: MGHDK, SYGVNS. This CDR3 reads CANMVEQYF. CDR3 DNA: TGTGCAAACATGGTGGAGCAGTACTTC.

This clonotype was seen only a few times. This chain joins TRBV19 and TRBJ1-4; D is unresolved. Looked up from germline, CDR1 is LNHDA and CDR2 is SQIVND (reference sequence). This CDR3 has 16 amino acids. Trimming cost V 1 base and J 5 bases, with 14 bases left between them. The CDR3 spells CASSIVASASNEKLFF. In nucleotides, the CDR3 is TGTGCCAGTAGTATAGTAGCGTCGGCCTCAAATGAAAAACTGTTTTTT.

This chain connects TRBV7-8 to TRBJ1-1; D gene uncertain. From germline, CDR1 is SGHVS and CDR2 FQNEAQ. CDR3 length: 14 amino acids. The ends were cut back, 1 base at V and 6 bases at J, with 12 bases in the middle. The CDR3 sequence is CASSLGGSRSEAFF. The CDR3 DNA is TGTGCCAGCAGCTTAGGTGGATCGAGGTCTGAAGCTTTCTTT.

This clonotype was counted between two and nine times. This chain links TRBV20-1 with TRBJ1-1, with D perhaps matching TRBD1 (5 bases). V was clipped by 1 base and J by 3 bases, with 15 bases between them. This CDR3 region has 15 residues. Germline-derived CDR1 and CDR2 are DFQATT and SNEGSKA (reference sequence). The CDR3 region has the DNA TGCAGTGCTAGAGGGGTTTCAGGGTTCGACACTGAAGCTTTCTTT. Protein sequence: CSARGVSGFDTEAFF.

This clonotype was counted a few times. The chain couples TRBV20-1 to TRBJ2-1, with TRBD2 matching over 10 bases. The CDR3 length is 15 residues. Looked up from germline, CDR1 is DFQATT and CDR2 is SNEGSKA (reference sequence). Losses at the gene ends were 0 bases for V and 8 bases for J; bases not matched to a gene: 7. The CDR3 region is CSARDGLAGVYEQFF. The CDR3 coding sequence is TGCAGTGCTAGAGATGGTCTAGCGGGAGTATATGAGCAGTTCTTC.

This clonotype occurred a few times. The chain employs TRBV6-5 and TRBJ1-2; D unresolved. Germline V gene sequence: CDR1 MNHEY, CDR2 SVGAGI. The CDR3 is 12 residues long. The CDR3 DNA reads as TGTGCAACCACACCCGGCCACTATGGCTACACCTTC. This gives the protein CATTPGHYGYTF.

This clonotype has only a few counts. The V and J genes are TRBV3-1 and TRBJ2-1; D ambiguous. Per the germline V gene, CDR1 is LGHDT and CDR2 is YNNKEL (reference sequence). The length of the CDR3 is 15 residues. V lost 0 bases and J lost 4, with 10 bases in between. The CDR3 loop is CASSQDRSPYNEQFF. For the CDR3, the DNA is TGTGCCAGCAGCCAAGATCGGAGCCCTTACAATGAGCAGTTCTTC.

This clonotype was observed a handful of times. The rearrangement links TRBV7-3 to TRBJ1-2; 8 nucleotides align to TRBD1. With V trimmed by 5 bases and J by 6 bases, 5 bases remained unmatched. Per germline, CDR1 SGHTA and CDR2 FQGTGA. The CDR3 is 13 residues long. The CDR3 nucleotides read TGTGCCAGCAGCGCAACGACAGGGGATGGCTACACCTTC. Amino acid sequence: CASSATTGDGYTF.

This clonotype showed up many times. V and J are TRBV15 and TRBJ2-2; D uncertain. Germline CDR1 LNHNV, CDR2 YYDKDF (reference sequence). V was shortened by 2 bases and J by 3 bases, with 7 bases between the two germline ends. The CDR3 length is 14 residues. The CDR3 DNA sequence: TGTGCCACCAGCAGAACTATCGACACCGGGGAGCTGTTTTTT. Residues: CATSRTIDTGELFF.

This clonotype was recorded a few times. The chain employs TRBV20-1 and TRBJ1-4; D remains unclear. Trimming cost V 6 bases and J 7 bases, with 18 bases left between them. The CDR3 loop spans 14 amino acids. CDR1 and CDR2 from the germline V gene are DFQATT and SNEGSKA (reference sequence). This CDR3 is CSAPRHGNAEKLFF. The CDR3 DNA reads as TGCAGTGCACCAAGACACGGCAATGCTGAAAAACTGTTTTTT.

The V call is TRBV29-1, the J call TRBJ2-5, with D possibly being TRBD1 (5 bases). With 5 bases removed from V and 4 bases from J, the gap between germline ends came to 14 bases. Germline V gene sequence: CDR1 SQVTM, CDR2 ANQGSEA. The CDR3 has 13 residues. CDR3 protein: CSVHSTDAETQYF. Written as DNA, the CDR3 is TGCAGCGTTCACTCGACAGACGCAGAGACCCAGTACTTC.

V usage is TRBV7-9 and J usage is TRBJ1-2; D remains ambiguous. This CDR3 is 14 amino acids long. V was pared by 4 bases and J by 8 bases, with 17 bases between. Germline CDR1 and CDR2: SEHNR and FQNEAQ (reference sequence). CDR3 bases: TGTGCCAGCAGCTCCACCGAGGTATCGCGGGGCTACACCTTC. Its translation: CASSSTEVSRGYTF. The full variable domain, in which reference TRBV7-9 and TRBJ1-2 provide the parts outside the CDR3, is DTGVSQNPRHKITKRGQNVTFRCDPISEHNRLYWYRQTLGQGPEFLTYFQNEAQLEKSRLLSDRFSAERPKGSFSTLEIQRTEQGDSAMYLCASSSTEVSRGYTFGSGTRLTVV.

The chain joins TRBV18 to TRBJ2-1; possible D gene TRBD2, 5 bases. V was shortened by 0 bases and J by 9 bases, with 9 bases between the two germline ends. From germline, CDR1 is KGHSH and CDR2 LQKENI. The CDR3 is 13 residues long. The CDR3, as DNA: TGTGCCAGCTCACCACCCAGTCGGGGTGAGCAGTTCTTC. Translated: CASSPPSRGEQFF. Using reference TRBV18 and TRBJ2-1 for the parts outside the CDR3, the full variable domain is NAGVMQNPRHLVRRRGQEARLRCSPMKGHSHVYWYRQLPEEGLKFMVYLQKENIIDESGMPKERFSAEFPKEGPSILRIQQVVRGDSAAYFCASSPPSRGEQFFGPGTRLTVL.

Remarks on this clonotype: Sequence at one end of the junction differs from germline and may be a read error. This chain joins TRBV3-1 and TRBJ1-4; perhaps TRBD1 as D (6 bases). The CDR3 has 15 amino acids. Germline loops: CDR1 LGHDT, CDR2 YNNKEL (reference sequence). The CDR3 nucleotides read TGTGCCAGCAACCAACAGGGCCTAACTAATGAAAAACTGCTTTTT. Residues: CASNQQGLTNEKLLF.

CDR3: CASSLTSGGRETQYF. The CDR3 DNA is TGTGCCAGCAGCTTGACTAGCGGGGGCCGGGAGACCCAGTACTTC. The rearrangement joins TRBV3-1 to TRBJ2-5; 12 bases fit TRBD2. With V trimmed by 5 bases and J by 5 bases, 6 bases remained unmatched. This CDR3 comprises 15 residues. CDR1 LGHDT and CDR2 YNNKEL come from the germline V gene (reference sequence).

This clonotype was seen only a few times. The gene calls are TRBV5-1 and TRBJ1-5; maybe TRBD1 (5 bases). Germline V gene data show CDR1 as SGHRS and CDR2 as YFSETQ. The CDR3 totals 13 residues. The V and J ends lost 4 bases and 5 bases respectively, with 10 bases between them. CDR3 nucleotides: TGCGCCAGCAGCCTAGGACACGATCAGCCCCAGCATTTT. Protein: CASSLGHDQPQHF.

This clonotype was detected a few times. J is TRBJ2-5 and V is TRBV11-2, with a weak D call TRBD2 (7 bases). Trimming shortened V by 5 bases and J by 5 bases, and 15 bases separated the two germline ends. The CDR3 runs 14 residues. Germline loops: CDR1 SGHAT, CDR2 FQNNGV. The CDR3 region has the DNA TGTGCCAGCAGCGGGGGGGCTAGCTTGGAGACCCAGTACTTC. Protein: CASSGGASLETQYF.

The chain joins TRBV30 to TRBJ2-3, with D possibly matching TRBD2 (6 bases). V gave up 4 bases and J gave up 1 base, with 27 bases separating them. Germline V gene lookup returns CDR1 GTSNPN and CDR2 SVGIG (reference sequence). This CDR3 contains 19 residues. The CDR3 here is CAWTRAQTMGPGGTDTQYF. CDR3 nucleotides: TGTGCCTGGACCCGTGCCCAAACGATGGGACCGGGGGGCACAGATACGCAGTATTTT.